This TCR beta chain was retrieved from a study of blood T cell repertoires in COVID-19. Overall study context: Researchers got acute and convalescent COVID-19 samples from the United States, Italy and Spain.

CDR3 length: 13 residues. V was clipped by 5 bases and J by 6 bases, with 12 bases between them. Germline loops: CDR1 KGHDR, CDR2 SFDVKD. Study processing details: Amplification from reference gene primers served as the basis for estimated nucleated cell counts. TCRdb keeps only in-frame clones here, not all; method: immunoSEQ multiplex PCR. D and trimming come from the DNA, and the V and J calls and clone size come from that table. The table lists around 140,000 clones, roughly 86% of them singletons. This clone was detected once. Sequenced input: peripheral blood. The clonotype originates from a woman between 50 and 59 years old with acute or convalescent COVID-19. This chain joins TRBV24-1 and TRBJ1-2; perhaps TRBD1 as D (6 bases). CDR3 DNA sequence: TGTGCCACCAGTGCATCCTACAGGGATGGCTACACCTTC. This encodes CATSASYRDGYTF.